These 3 T cell receptor beta chains were all obtained from the same sample, sequenced in a study of T cell responses to AZD1222 COVID-19 vaccine. Produced via immunoSEQ multiplex PCR; TCRdb's table is partial and in-frame only. The table lists some 83,000 clones, 80% to 90% of them singletons. The material sequenced was peripheral blood, taken on day 0 of AZD1222 vaccination. The receptors here all came from an adult in good health.

This clone appeared a few times. V is TRBV6-1 and J is TRBJ1-1; no definite D call. V was clipped by 3 bases and J by 8 bases, with 16 bases between them. The CDR3 sequence is 14 residues long. CDR1 is MNHNS and CDR2 is SASEGT in the germline V gene. The CDR3 spells CASSDRVGSFEAFF. The CDR3 coding sequence is TGTGCCAGCAGTGATCGGGTAGGGAGCTTCGAAGCTTTCTTT.

This CDR3 reads CASSVQVVGKLTYEQYF. The CDR3, as DNA: TGTGCCAGCAGCGTACAGGTGGTGGGGAAATTAACCTACGAGCAGTACTTC. V gene TRBV9 combines with J gene TRBJ2-7; D not certain. Trimming removed 1 base from V and 2 bases from J, with 19 bases in between. Germline loops: CDR1 SGDLS, CDR2 YYNGEE. The CDR3 is made up of 17 amino acids.

V is TRBV6-2 or TRBV6-3 and J is TRBJ2-7, with 10 bases identical to TRBD2. This CDR3 spans 16 amino acids. Trimming removed 6 bases from V and 9 bases from J; junction bases left unmatched: 17. Looked up from germline, CDR1 is MNHEY and CDR2 is SVGEGT. CDR3: CASSTTTSGEWLVQYF. For the CDR3, the DNA is TGTGCCAGCAGCACCACTACTAGCGGGGAATGGTTGGTGCAGTACTTC.